The entry below describes one T cell receptor beta chain. Its target is unknown. Study outcomes and limitations: Greatest tumor Treg TCR overlap was with tumor naive CD4+ cells. The TCR gene usage of tumor memory CD4+ T cells clustered together with blood and lymph node memory CD4+ cells and with lymph node naive CD4+ cells.

Constant-region reverse primers amplified full-length variable regions, followed by semi-nested Nested Universal Primer A PCR. TCRdb analysed the 5' RACE reads with MiXCR anew, one entry per CDR3 protein. The data contain over 50,000 distinct CDR3 sequences, around 30% of them singletons. The CDR3 loop spans 15 amino acids. Germline trimming cut 4 bases from V and 3 bases from J; bases unmatched to any gene: 5. The sequence was obtained from a female donor with breast cancer. Sequenced input: tumor-infiltrating naive CD4+ T cells sorted from the breast tumor. Specified subset: naive CD4+ T cells, CD4+CD45RA+CD25-. The chain couples TRBV12-3 or TRBV12-4 to TRBJ2-1; 8 bases match TRBD1. CDR3 sequence (DNA): TGTGCCAGCAGTTACACAGGGGGACGCTACAATGAGCAGTTCTTC. This sequence encodes CASSYTGGRYNEQFF.